The 23 T cell receptor beta chains below all came from one sample that was sequenced in a study of a mutant IDH1 vaccine in newly diagnosed glioma. Their antigen targets remain unknown. Clones were sequenced by immunoSEQ multiplex PCR, and TCRdb holds only the in-frame ones, with some missing. The table has about 22,000 clones, around nine tenths seen once; the top ten hold around 6%. Time point defined: week 11, during vaccination. Vaccination comprised doses that each held 300 ug of mutant IDH1 20-mer peptide, plus topical imiquimod. The source material was PBMCs, sampled from a glioma patient whose treatment included an IDH1 peptide vaccine. All receptors derive from a woman aged 40 to 50 with glioma.

This clone showed up just once. The rearrangement uses TRBV7-2 and TRBJ1-5; unclear D gene. V gave up 3 bases and J gave up 0 bases, with 18 bases separating them. CDR3 length equals 18 residues. Germline V gene lookup returns CDR1 SGHTA and CDR2 FQGNSA. CDR3 coding DNA: TGTGCCAGCAGCTTGGGAGGCCGCAATCGATATAGCAATCAGCCCCAGCATTTT. This codes for CASSLGGRNRYSNQPQHF.

This chain connects TRBV6-5 to TRBJ2-7; D is undetermined. Germline-derived CDR1 and CDR2 are MNHEY and SVGAGI. CDR3 length: 15 residues. V lost 0 bases, J lost 3 bases, and 12 bases lay in between. CDR3 sequence: CASSYSISRFYEQYF. The CDR3 nucleotides read TGTGCCAGCAGTTACTCGATTAGCAGGTTCTACGAGCAGTACTTC.

The V call is TRBV19, the J call TRBJ1-4; D not certain. The CDR3 has 15 residues. V was shortened by 7 bases and J by 0 bases, with 12 bases between the two germline ends. Germline V gives CDR1 LNHDA, CDR2 SQIVND (reference sequence). Here the CDR3 DNA reads TGTGCCAGTACTTTCCGGGCCGCAACTAATGAAAAACTGTTTTTT. Translated, it gives CASTFRAATNEKLFF. Supplemented by reference TRBV19 and TRBJ1-4, the full variable domain reads DGGITQSPKYLFRKEGQNVTLSCEQNLNHDAMYWYRQDPGQGLRLIYYSQIVNDFQKGDIAEGYSVSREKKESFPLTVTSAQKNPTAFYLCASTFRAATNEKLFFGSGTQLSVL.

This clone was seen once. This sequence joins TRBV15 and TRBJ1-5; D is unresolved. The ends were cut back, 1 base at V and 0 bases at J, with 10 bases in the middle. There are 16 residues in the CDR3. CDR1 is LNHNV, CDR2 YYDKDF, per germline (reference sequence). The CDR3 coding sequence is TGTGCCACCAGCAGAGGAGCGGCAGATAGCAATCAGCCCCAGCATTTT. Residues: CATSRGAADSNQPQHF.

The V gene is TRBV27, the J gene TRBJ1-1; D remains unclear. CDR3 size: 14 residues. Trimming pared 2 bases from V and 2 bases from J, leaving 9 bases between. The germline gives CDR1 MNHEY, CDR2 SMNVEV (reference sequence). In nucleotides, the CDR3 is TGTGCCAGCAGTTTAGGGATGGGAAACACTGAAGCTTTCTTT. This codes for CASSLGMGNTEAFF.

The chain combines TRBV10-3 with TRBJ2-3; unclear D gene. The CDR3 length is 16 residues. The V end lost 2 bases, the J end lost 5 bases, and 17 bases lay between the germline ends. The V gene's germline CDR1 is ENHRY and CDR2 SYGVKD. The CDR3 loop is CAISEESSVSGDTQYF. The CDR3 nucleotides are TGTGCCATCAGTGAGGAATCTAGTGTATCGGGAGATACGCAGTATTTT.

This clone showed up just once. This chain uses TRBV10-2 with TRBJ2-1; 13 bases map to TRBD2. V dropped 3 bases and J dropped 7; count of bases not matched to a gene: 9. The CDR3 length is 17 residues. Germline CDR1 is WSHSY and CDR2 is SAAADI. CDR3: CASSDSSGTSGANEQFF. The DNA of the CDR3 is TGCGCCAGCAGTGACTCTTCTGGGACTAGCGGGGCGAATGAGCAGTTCTTC.

As DNA, the CDR3 is TGCGCCAGCAGCTTCGACAGTTACTCTGGAAACACCATATATTTT. It is translated as CASSFDSYSGNTIYF. The rearrangement uses TRBV5-1 and TRBJ1-3; perhaps TRBD1 as D (5 bases). The germline gives CDR1 SGHRS, CDR2 YFSETQ. The CDR3 length is 15 residues. Trimming removed 2 bases from V and 0 bases from J, with 9 bases in between. The full variable domain, in which reference TRBV5-1 and TRBJ1-3 provide the parts outside the CDR3, is KAGVTQTPRYLIKTRGQQVTLSCSPISGHRSVSWYQQTPGQGLQFLFEYFSETQRNKGNFPGRFSGRQFSNSRSEMNVSTLELGDSALYLCASSFDSYSGNTIYFGEGSWLTVV.

The table lists this clone with a count of one. This chain joins TRBV5-6 and TRBJ1-1, with TRBD1 matching over 7 bases. The germline V gene has CDR1 SGHDT and CDR2 YYEEEE. There are 15 residues in the CDR3. V trimming: 3 bases; J trimming: 4 bases; junction bases outside the gene matches: 9. The CDR3 DNA reads as TGTGCCAGCAGCTCGACAACAAGGGGGCCCACTGAAGCTTTCTTT. Protein product: CASSSTTRGPTEAFF.

This clone was counted once. The chain carries TRBV4-1 and TRBJ2-2; D ambiguous. Looked up from germline, CDR1 is MGHRA and CDR2 is YSYEKL. V was cut by 1 base and J by 5 bases, with 8 bases left in between. This CDR3 has 14 amino acids. The CDR3 DNA reads as TGCGCCAGCAGCCAAGCGGTCACAACCGGGGAGCTGTTTTTT. It is translated as CASSQAVTTGELFF.

J is TRBJ1-5 and V is TRBV7-9, with 7 bases fitting TRBD1. The CDR3 spans 17 residues. Germline-derived CDR1 and CDR2 are SEHNR and FQNEAQ (reference sequence). V shed 1 base, J shed 5 bases, and the junction held 11 bases outside the gene matches. The CDR3 here is CASSLGAGGTRYQPQHF. The CDR3 coding sequence is TGTGCCAGCAGCTTAGGGGCAGGGGGAACCCGATATCAGCCCCAGCATTTT.

The chain is built from TRBV5-5 and TRBJ1-1, with unresolved D. From germline, CDR1 is SGHKS and CDR2 YYEKEE (reference sequence). This CDR3 has 13 residues. Trimming shortened V by 0 bases and J by 1 base, and 4 bases separated the two germline ends. CDR3 DNA sequence: TGTGCCAGCAGCTTGGGAGAGAACACTGAAGCTTTCTTT. Protein product: CASSLGENTEAFF.

The chain couples TRBV5-1 to TRBJ1-5; TRBD1 is a possible D gene (5 bases). From germline, CDR1 is SGHRS and CDR2 YFSETQ. CDR3 length: 14 amino acids. Between the trimmed V and J ends, which lost 7 bases and 2 bases, there was a span of 13 bases. In DNA, the CDR3 is TGCGCCAGCGCGAAGCGGGGCGGCAATCAGCCCCAGCATTTT. This encodes CASAKRGGNQPQHF.

The DNA for the CDR3 is TGTGCCAGCAGTCCTGGGGCTTCCCACAGAGAGACCCAGTACTTC. Its protein is CASSPGASHRETQYF. The chain recombines TRBV11-3 with TRBJ2-5; possibly TRBD1 for D (5 bases). Trimming left V 6 bases short and J 4 bases short, with 18 bases between. The germline CDR1 and CDR2 sequences are SGHNT and YENEEA. The length of the CDR3 is 15 residues.

The chain couples TRBV5-1 to TRBJ1-1; D is undetermined. CDR3 length: 13 amino acids. Trimming took off 1 base at V and 9 bases at J, with 13 bases between the two ends. From germline, CDR1 is SGHRS and CDR2 YFSETQ. CDR3 region: CASSLTWVSKAFF. The CDR3 DNA reads TGCGCCAGCAGCTTGACTTGGGTAAGCAAAGCTTTCTTT.

The chain carries TRBV5-4 and TRBJ2-5, with D perhaps given as TRBD1 or TRBD2 (7 bases each). The CDR3 has 14 residues. Germline CDR1 reads SGHNT; CDR2 reads YYREEE (reference sequence). Trimming took 4 bases from V and 5 from J, leaving 15 bases between them. As DNA, the CDR3 is TGTGCCAGCAGCAATAACAGGGGAGGGGAGACCCAGTACTTC. It translates to CASSNNRGGETQYF.

CDR3: CASREEGTGELFF. Here the CDR3 DNA reads TGTGCCAGCAGGGAGGAGGGCACCGGGGAGCTGTTTTTT. The rearrangement uses TRBV2 and TRBJ2-2; D is perhaps TRBD2 (6 bases). Germline CDR1 is SNHLY and CDR2 is FYNNEI. V lost 6 bases and J lost 4, with 9 bases in between. The CDR3 length is 13 residues.

V and J are TRBV4-1 and TRBJ1-1; no clear D. Between the trimmed V and J ends, which lost 0 bases and 0 bases, there was a span of 8 bases. The length of the CDR3 is 15 residues. Germline V lookup: CDR1 MGHRA, CDR2 YSYEKL. CDR3: CASSQEATLNTEAFF. As DNA, the CDR3 is TGCGCCAGCAGCCAAGAGGCCACTCTGAACACTGAAGCTTTCTTT.

This chain connects TRBV15 to TRBJ1-1; D may be TRBD1 (6 bases). The V gene lost 8 bases and the J gene lost 3 bases, with 22 bases spanning the gap. The V gene's germline CDR1 is LNHNV and CDR2 YYDKDF (reference sequence). The CDR3 extends over 16 amino acids. This chain's CDR3 is CATWKRGGHGDTEAFF. DNA of the CDR3: TGTGCCACCTGGAAACGCGGGGGGCATGGGGACACTGAAGCTTTCTTT.

This CDR3 is CASSTRDRVPSASGANVLTF. CDR3 sequence (DNA): TGTGCCAGTAGTACCCGGGACAGGGTCCCCTCAGCCTCTGGGGCCAACGTCCTGACTTTC. The chain combines TRBV19 with TRBJ2-6; TRBD1 matches at 9 bases. The trim removed 4 bases at V and 0 bases at J, leaving 13 bases unmatched. CDR3 length: 20 residues. Germline CDR1 and CDR2: LNHDA and SQIVND (reference sequence).

J is TRBJ1-2 and V is TRBV5-6, with unresolved D. The CDR3 contains 13 residues. Germline CDR1 SGHDT, CDR2 YYEEEE. The V end was cut by 4 bases, the J end by 8 bases, with 15 bases between. The CDR3: CASSPRTLEGYTF. CDR3 bases: TGTGCCAGCAGCCCAAGGACCCTTGAGGGCTACACCTTC.

This clone was detected only a few times. This chain links TRBV27 with TRBJ2-5, with TRBD1 matching over 7 bases. The junction had 10 bases not matched to a gene; V was cut back by 4 bases and J by 5 bases. This CDR3 comprises 15 residues. Germline lookup yields CDR1 MNHEY and CDR2 SMNVEV (reference sequence). CDR3 amino acids: CASSSIGQVTETQYF. The CDR3 region has the DNA TGTGCCAGCAGTTCTATCGGACAGGTTACGGAGACCCAGTACTTC.

The V call is TRBV30, the J call TRBJ2-5; D is uncertain. This CDR3 region has 12 residues. Germline CDR1 GTSNPN, CDR2 SVGIG (reference sequence). The V gene lost 5 bases and the J gene lost 5 bases, with 12 bases spanning the gap. CDR3 sequence (DNA): TGTGCCTGGTCTCCTTGGCGTGAGACCCAGTACTTC. Its translation: CAWSPWRETQYF.